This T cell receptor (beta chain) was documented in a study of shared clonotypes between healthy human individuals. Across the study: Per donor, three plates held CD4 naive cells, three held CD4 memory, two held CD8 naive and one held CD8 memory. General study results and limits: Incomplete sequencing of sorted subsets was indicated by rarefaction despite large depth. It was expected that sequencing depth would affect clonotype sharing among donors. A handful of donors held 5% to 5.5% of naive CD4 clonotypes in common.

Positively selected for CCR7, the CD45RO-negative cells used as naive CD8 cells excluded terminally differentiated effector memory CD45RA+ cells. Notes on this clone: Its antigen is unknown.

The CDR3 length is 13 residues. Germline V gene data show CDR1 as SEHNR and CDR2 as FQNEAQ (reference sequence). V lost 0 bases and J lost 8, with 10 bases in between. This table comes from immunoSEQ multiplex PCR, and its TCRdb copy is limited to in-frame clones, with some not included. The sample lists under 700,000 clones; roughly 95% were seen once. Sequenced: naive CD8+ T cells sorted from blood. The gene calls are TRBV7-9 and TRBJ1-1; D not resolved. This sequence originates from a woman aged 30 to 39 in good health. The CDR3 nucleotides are TGTGCCAGCAGCTTAGCCCTGGCGGGAGAAGCTTTCTTT. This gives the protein CASSLALAGEAFF.